Listed below are T cell receptor beta chains from one sample, sequenced in a study of T cell responses to AZD1222 COVID-19 vaccine. Clones were read by immunoSEQ multiplex PCR, and TCRdb kept only the in-frame ones, dropping some. The sample records over 45,000 clones, 60% to 85% being singletons. Sample: peripheral blood, taken on day 0 of AZD1222 vaccination. The receptors come from an adult in good health. Each CDR3 is given with its conserved first and last residue. D genes are given only for firm matches. Clone sizes are given selectively: once, few, many, or a class where the clone is expanded.

cdr3_nt,cdr3_aa,v_call,clone_size,j_call,d_call
TGTGCCAGCAGCTCAACAGGGGTAACTGAAGCTTTCTTT,CASSSTGVTEAFF,TRBV7-3,.,TRBJ1-1,TRBD1
TGCGCCAGCAGCCCTCTCGACAGGGGGCAGCCCCAGCATTTT,CASSPLDRGQPQHF,TRBV5-1,.,TRBJ1-5,TRBD1
TGTGCCAGCAGCTTATCGGACAGAGATACGCAGTATTTT,CASSLSDRDTQYF,TRBV7-2,.,TRBJ2-3,.
TGTGCCAGCAGCTTCCTGACAGCCACAACTAATGAAAAACTGTTTTTT,CASSFLTATTNEKLFF,TRBV5-6,.,TRBJ1-4,.
TGTGCCAGCAGCTTAGGTCCTAGCGGGAGTAAGCTCGAGCAGTACTTC,CASSLGPSGSKLEQYF,TRBV7-6,.,TRBJ2-7,TRBD2
TGTGCCAGCAGCTCGGACAGGGGAAATGGCTACACCTTC,CASSSDRGNGYTF,TRBV11-2,.,TRBJ1-2,TRBD1
TGTGCCAGCAGCTTAGTTTTACGGGGGGAAGCTTTCTTT,CASSLVLRGEAFF,TRBV7-2,.,TRBJ1-1,.
TGTGCCAGCAGTTTATGGTCGGCCGGGGGCGACACTGAAGCTTTCTTT,CASSLWSAGGDTEAFF,TRBV28,.,TRBJ1-1,.
TGTGCCAGCAGCCTTTGGGCAGACATGAACACTGAAGCTTTCTTT,CASSLWADMNTEAFF,TRBV7-2,.,TRBJ1-1,.
TGTGCCAGCAGCGAGGGACAAGCTTGGGAGCAGTTCTTC,CASSEGQAWEQFF,TRBV5-6,.,TRBJ2-1,.
TGCGCCAGCAGCTTGGGTGGCAGTGGGGAGACCCAGTACTTC,CASSLGGSGETQYF,TRBV5-1,.,TRBJ2-5,.
TGCAGCGTTGAAGAGAGGGCCGATACGCAGTATTTT,CSVEERADTQYF,TRBV29-1,once,TRBJ2-3,.
TGTGCCAGCAGCTTGGGAACGAACAGAAGGACTAGCGGGAGGGGTGAGCAGTTCTTC,CASSLGTNRRTSGRGEQFF,TRBV5-4,.,TRBJ2-1,TRBD2
TGTGCCAGCTCACCAGCACGGCAGGGCGGCACCGGGGAGCTGTTTTTT,CASSPARQGGTGELFF,TRBV18,.,TRBJ2-2,.